This entry lists 27 T cell receptor beta chains sequenced from one sample in a study of blood T cells in healthy people across ages. Primed by a sample-barcoded 5' primer and a J-beta primer mix, a second PCR proceeded for about 7 to 11 cycles. TCRdb re-analysed the 5' RACE reads in MiXCR, keeping a single row per CDR3 protein. The repertoire includes 580,000 or so distinct CDR3 sequences, around 50% of them detected once, and about 26% sits in the top ten. What was sequenced was blood. The receptors were sampled from a man aged 80 or over in good health.

In its sample, this clonotype was seen once. This chain joins TRBV6-2 or TRBV6-3 and TRBJ1-4; D is ambiguous. This CDR3 comprises 14 residues. Trimming took off 5 bases at V and 7 bases at J, with 14 bases between the two ends. Germline CDR1 and CDR2: MNHEY and SVGEGT. CDR3 sequence (DNA): TGTGCCAGCAGTAAACAGACGACTGGTGAAAAACTGTTTTTT. This translates into CASSKQTTGEKLFF.

The V gene is TRBV4-1, the J gene TRBJ2-7, with D possibly matching TRBD2 (5 bases). Germline V CDR1 and CDR2: MGHRA, YSYEKL. The V and J ends lost 0 bases and 1 base respectively, with 13 bases between them. The CDR3 is 16 residues long. The CDR3 loop is CASSQERPGESYEQYF. In DNA form, the CDR3 reads TGCGCCAGCAGCCAAGAAAGGCCCGGGGAATCCTACGAGCAGTACTTC.

The rearrangement uses TRBV10-3 and TRBJ2-5; D possibly matches TRBD1 or TRBD2 (5 bases each). The J call may be in error: the DNA end matches TRBJ2-7 better. This CDR3 has 13 residues. In germline, CDR1 is ENHRY, CDR2 SYGVKD. CDR3 loop: CAISRDQGYEQYF. The CDR3, as DNA: TGTGCCATAAGTCGGGACCAGGGATACGAGCAGTACTTC.

The sample holds many counts of this clonotype. The gene calls are TRBV29-1 and TRBJ1-1; D gene uncertain. Trimming took 7 bases from V and 4 from J, leaving 16 bases between them. The length of the CDR3 is 13 residues. Germline values: CDR1 SQVTM, CDR2 ANQGSEA. The CDR3 nucleotides are TGCAGCGGACGGACCCGGTTGTCCACTGAAGCTTTCTTT. Translating it yields CSGRTRLSTEAFF.

V and J are TRBV7-8 and TRBJ2-3; 7 bases are a match to TRBD1. The J segment lost 2 bases and the V segment lost 7 bases, leaving 6 bases of the junction unmatched. CDR3 length: 14 residues. Germline V lookup: CDR1 SGHVS, CDR2 FQNEAQ. In nucleotides, the CDR3 is TGTGCCAGCAAATACAGGGGCAACACAGATACGCAGTATTTT. It yields the protein CASKYRGNTDTQYF. The full variable domain, rest sourced from reference TRBV7-8 and TRBJ2-3, is GAGVSQSPRYKVAKRGQDVALRCDPISGHVSLFWYQQALGQGPEFLTYFQNEAQLDKSGLPSDRFFAERPEGSVSTLKIQRTQQEDSAVYLCASKYRGNTDTQYFGPGTRLTVL.

Worth noting for this clonotype: Being one base from a much bigger clone, this may be a read error. CDR3 nucleotide sequence: TGTGCCGCGGGGAGCGGGAGGTCTGACGGCTACGAGCAGTACTTC. Translated, it gives CAAGSGRSDGYEQYF. The chain is built from TRBV6-5 and TRBJ2-7; 9 bases line up with TRBD2. This CDR3 has 15 amino acids. The V segment lost 11 bases and the J segment 3 bases; nucleotides outside the gene matches: 14. Germline V lookup: CDR1 MNHEY, CDR2 SVGAGI.

V gene TRBV20-1 combines with J gene TRBJ2-5, with D possibly TRBD2 on 5 matching bases. The germline CDR1 and CDR2 sequences are DFQATT and SNEGSKA (reference sequence). V dropped 0 bases and J dropped 5 bases, with 25 bases sitting between them. The CDR3 covers 18 residues. As DNA, the CDR3 is TGCAGTGCTAGAGAAGGGTTGGAGCGGAAGAATGCCCGGGAGACCCAGTACTTC. As protein: CSAREGLERKNARETQYF.

This clonotype was counted a few times. The chain links TRBV28 to TRBJ2-5; 7 nucleotides agree with TRBD1. Trimming removed 1 base from V and 11 bases from J; junction bases left unmatched: 19. Germline CDR1 reads MDHEN; CDR2 reads SYDVKM. The CDR3 has 17 amino acids. CDR3 bases: TGTGCCAGCAGTTTATTCGGATCGGTAGGGACAGTAGACGATCAGTACTTC. Encoded protein: CASSLFGSVGTVDDQYF.

This chain joins TRBV7-9 and TRBJ2-1, with a tentative D call TRBD1 (5 bases). With 3 bases removed from V and 4 bases from J, the gap between germline ends came to 13 bases. This CDR3 comprises 15 residues. Germline V gene lookup returns CDR1 SEHNR and CDR2 FQNEAQ (reference sequence). CDR3 sequence reads: CASSLSRTHYNEQFF. The CDR3 DNA follows: TGTGCCAGCAGCTTGTCCAGGACACATTACAATGAGCAGTTCTTC.

The CDR3: CASSQEAVLGSYGYTF. CDR3 in DNA: TGTGCCAGCAGCCAAGAAGCGGTTTTGGGCTCCTATGGCTACACCTTC. The chain employs TRBV3-1 and TRBJ1-2, with D uncertain. V shed 0 bases and J shed 4 bases, with 15 bases lying between them. The CDR3 covers 16 residues. CDR1 LGHDT and CDR2 YNNKEL come from the germline V gene (reference sequence).

This clonotype was seen many times. The rearrangement links TRBV25-1 to TRBJ2-7; D possibly uses TRBD1 or TRBD2 (5 bases each). This CDR3 contains 11 residues. Trimming left V 6 bases short and J 6 bases short, with 9 bases between. Germline loops: CDR1 MGHDK, CDR2 SYGVNS. Here the CDR3 reads CASRRGVEQYF. CDR3 DNA: TGTGCCAGCAGGAGGGGCGTCGAGCAGTACTTC.

CDR3 amino acids: CASSERREGDTQYF. The CDR3 coding sequence is TGTGCCAGCAGTGAGAGGCGTGAGGGAGATACGCAGTATTTT. The V gene is TRBV2, the J gene TRBJ2-3, with D perhaps matching TRBD2 (5 bases). V was trimmed by 3 bases and J by 5 bases, leaving 12 bases between them. The CDR3 is made up of 14 amino acids. The V gene's germline CDR1 is SNHLY and CDR2 FYNNEI.

This clonotype came up once. The V call is TRBV6-6, the J call TRBJ2-1, with a possible D match to TRBD2 (6 bases). The CDR3 covers 15 residues. CDR1 and CDR2 from the germline V gene are MNHNY and SVGAGI (reference sequence). V lost 10 bases and J lost 1, with 17 bases in between. This CDR3 is CAIRSEGQSYNEQFF. The CDR3 nucleotides read TGTGCCATCCGTTCGGAGGGGCAATCCTACAATGAGCAGTTCTTC.

This clonotype has more than one count but fewer than ten. The rearrangement uses TRBV5-1 and TRBJ2-1; the D gene is possibly TRBD2 (6 bases). Per germline, CDR1 SGHRS and CDR2 YFSETQ. This CDR3 contains 17 residues. Trimming pared 3 bases from V and 9 bases from J, leaving 25 bases between. In DNA form, the CDR3 reads TGCGCCAGCAGCTCAGGAACCGGATTTCAGGGAGGCCGTGAGCAGTTCTTC. Translation: CASSSGTGFQGGREQFF.

CDR3 DNA sequence: TGCGCCAGCAGCTTCGGGACAGCCTACGAGCAGTACTTC. The encoded protein is CASSFGTAYEQYF. The rearrangement links TRBV5-1 to TRBJ2-7; TRBD1 matches at 7 bases. CDR1 is SGHRS, CDR2 YFSETQ, per germline. With 2 bases clipped from V and 2 bases from J, the junction kept 1 base outside the gene matches. The CDR3 has 13 residues.

The table lists this clonotype with a few counts. The V call is TRBV12-3 or TRBV12-4, the J call TRBJ2-3; TRBD1 is a possible D gene (5 bases). Trimming cost V 4 bases and J 2 bases, with 13 bases left between them. The CDR3 is 15 amino acids. The CDR3 spells CASSSDSRPTDTQYF. DNA for the CDR3: TGTGCCAGCAGTTCTGACAGTCGACCCACAGATACGCAGTATTTT.

This clonotype was picked up a small number of times. The chain combines TRBV9 with TRBJ2-6, with D perhaps given as TRBD1 or TRBD2 (6 bases each). This CDR3 spans 18 amino acids. V was cut by 3 bases and J by 1 base, with 17 bases left in between. Germline-derived CDR1 and CDR2 are SGDLS and YYNGEE. CDR3 loop: CASSARDEGGSGANVLTF. The DNA for the CDR3 is TGTGCCAGCAGCGCCCGGGACGAAGGGGGGTCTGGGGCCAACGTCCTGACTTTC.

This clonotype was found once. The rearrangement links TRBV7-6 to TRBJ2-1, with TRBD2 matching 13 bases. CDR1 and CDR2 from the germline V gene are SGHVS and FNYEAQ. The CDR3 contains 17 residues. The junction had 5 bases not matched to a gene; V was cut back by 0 bases and J by 6 bases. In DNA form, the CDR3 reads TGTGCCAGCAGCTTAGCTAGGGGACTAGCGGGGAGCAATGAGCAGTTCTTC. Amino acid sequence: CASSLARGLAGSNEQFF. Based on the CDR3 plus reference TRBV7-6 and TRBJ2-1, the full variable domain is GAGVSQSPRYKVTKRGQDVALRCDPISGHVSLYWYRQALGQGPEFLTYFNYEAQQDKSGLPNDRFSAERPEGSISTLTIQRTEQRDSAMYRCASSLARGLAGSNEQFFGPGTRLTVL.

The chain links TRBV12-3 or TRBV12-4 to TRBJ2-1; 7 nucleotides line up with TRBD2. This CDR3 has 21 residues. V shed 3 bases and J 6 bases; nucleotides not matched to a gene: 26. CDR3 protein: CASSLIGRPSGVVSTSNEQFF. The CDR3 nucleotides read TGTGCCAGCAGTTTGATTGGAAGACCCAGCGGGGTTGTTTCCACCTCCAATGAGCAGTTCTTC.

The rearrangement links TRBV28 to TRBJ2-1; D is unresolved. This CDR3 has 12 residues. Deletions cut 6 bases from V and 12 bases from J, with 15 bases between. The V gene's germline CDR1 is MDHEN and CDR2 SYDVKM. The CDR3 loop is CASRDTKSRQFF. DNA for the CDR3: TGTGCCAGCAGGGATACCAAGTCCAGGCAGTTCTTC.

The rearrangement uses TRBV7-2 and TRBJ1-1, with 7 nucleotides matching TRBD1. The CDR3 runs 15 residues. Losses at the gene ends were 8 bases for V and 2 bases for J; bases not matched to a gene: 11. The germline CDR1 and CDR2 sequences are SGHTA and FQGNSA. CDR3 nucleotide sequence: TGTGCCAGCGTTCCTCTAACAGGGGCCAACACTGAAGCTTTCTTT. Its translation is CASVPLTGANTEAFF.

This rearrangement joins TRBV7-2 to TRBJ1-1, with a weak D call TRBD1 (6 bases). The germline CDR1 and CDR2 sequences are SGHTA and FQGNSA. This CDR3 contains 16 residues. V lost 1 base and J 3 bases, leaving 15 bases between the germline ends. The CDR3 DNA reads as TGTGCCAGCAGCTTAGGACAGGTGTGGGGGGACACTGAAGCTTTCTTT. Protein sequence: CASSLGQVWGDTEAFF.

This chain links TRBV20-1 with TRBJ2-5; 8 bases are a match to TRBD1. Near its end, the DNA agrees better with TRBJ2-7, so the J call may be wrong. There are 14 residues in the CDR3. Germline V lookup: CDR1 DFQATT, CDR2 SNEGSKA (reference sequence). The CDR3 coding sequence is TGCAGTGCTAGAGATGCACAGGGGGTTTACGAGCAGTACTTC. This sequence encodes CSARDAQGVYEQYF.

This clonotype showed up just a few times. This chain connects TRBV6-1 to TRBJ2-4, with D perhaps matching TRBD2 (5 bases). The germline V and J ends were trimmed by 6 bases and 6 bases, with 15 bases remaining between them. The V gene's germline CDR1 is MNHNS and CDR2 SASEGT. CDR3 length: 14 amino acids. The DNA for the CDR3 is TGTGCCAGCAGCCAAACTGGGAGACTAAACATTCAGTACTTC. Encoded protein: CASSQTGRLNIQYF.

The chain is built from TRBV24-1 and TRBJ2-1; no clear D. Germline V lookup: CDR1 KGHDR, CDR2 SFDVKD. The V and J ends lost 5 bases and 3 bases respectively, with 13 bases between them. This CDR3 has 15 residues. The CDR3 DNA reads as TGTGCCACCAGTGGGGCAGGACCTATCTACAATGAGCAGTTCTTC. It codes for CATSGAGPIYNEQFF.

This clonotype was recorded many times. The CDR3 DNA reads TGCAGTGCTAGAGCGGGGGGCGATAATTCACCCCTCCACTTT. It specifies CSARAGGDNSPLHF. J is TRBJ1-6 and V is TRBV20-1; D may be TRBD1 (6 bases). V was clipped by 1 base and J by 5 bases, with 9 bases between them. The germline CDR1 and CDR2 sequences are DFQATT and SNEGSKA (reference sequence). The CDR3 has 14 amino acids.

The V gene is TRBV29-1, the J gene TRBJ1-1; 10 bases fit TRBD1. The ends lost 6 bases at V and 11 bases at J; junction bases unmatched: 6. This CDR3 has 11 amino acids. Germline-derived CDR1 and CDR2 are SQVTM and ANQGSEA. CDR3 amino acids: CSVDRGRVAFF. The CDR3 nucleotides read TGCAGCGTCGACAGGGGGCGCGTGGCTTTCTTT.